This TCR beta chain was documented in a study of beta chain features in type 1 diabetes. V shed 2 bases and J shed 3 bases, with 8 bases lying between them. This CDR3 comprises 13 residues. The germline gives CDR1 MNHNY, CDR2 SVGAGI (reference sequence). Reverse transcription of all isolated RNA meant that expressed TCRB transcripts were sequenced. Method: immunoSEQ multiplex PCR; TCRdb's copy keeps in-frame clones and lacks some. The sample records 860,000 or so clones, roughly 15% being singletons. This chain connects TRBV6-6 to TRBJ2-7, with D perhaps matching TRBD1 (5 bases). Material for sequencing was naive CD4+ T cells from blood. The clonotype originates from a woman aged 18-30 years in good health. The CDR3 is CASSYPDNYEQYF. The CDR3 coding sequence is TGTGCCAGCAGTTACCCGGACAACTACGAGCAGTACTTC.